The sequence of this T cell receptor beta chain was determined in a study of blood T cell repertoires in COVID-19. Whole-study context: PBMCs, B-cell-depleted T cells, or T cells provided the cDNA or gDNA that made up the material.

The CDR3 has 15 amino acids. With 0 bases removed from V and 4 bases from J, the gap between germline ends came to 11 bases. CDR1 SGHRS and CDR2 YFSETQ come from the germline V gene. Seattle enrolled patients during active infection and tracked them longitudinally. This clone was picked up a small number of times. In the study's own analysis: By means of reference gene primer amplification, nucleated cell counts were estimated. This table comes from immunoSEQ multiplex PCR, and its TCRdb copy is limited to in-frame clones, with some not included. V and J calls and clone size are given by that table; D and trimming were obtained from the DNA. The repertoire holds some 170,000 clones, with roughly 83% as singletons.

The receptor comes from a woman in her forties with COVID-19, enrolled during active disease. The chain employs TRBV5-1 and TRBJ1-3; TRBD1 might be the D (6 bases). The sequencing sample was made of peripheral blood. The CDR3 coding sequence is TGCGCCAGCAGCTTGGCTCCAGGGGCCGGAAACACCATATATTTT. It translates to CASSLAPGAGNTIYF.